This T cell receptor (beta chain) was documented in a study of shared clonotypes between healthy human individuals. This CDR3 has 15 amino acids. Germline values: CDR1 SGHTA, CDR2 FQGNSA. The V and J ends lost 7 bases and 1 base, in that order; junction bases with no gene match: 5. This table comes from immunoSEQ multiplex PCR, and its TCRdb copy is limited to in-frame clones, with some not included. The data show more than 1.2 million clones, around 98.5% seen once. The sequenced material came from naive CD4+ T cells sorted from blood. Subset in this sample: CD45RA+ positively selected. The J gene is TRBJ2-3, the V gene TRBV7-2; the match to TRBD2 covers 10 bases. The receptor comes from a young man in good health. In DNA form, the CDR3 reads TGTGCCAGCACCGCTAGCGGGAGTCGCACAGATACGCAGTATTTT. It specifies CASTASGSRTDTQYF. The full variable domain, rest sourced from reference TRBV7-2 and TRBJ2-3, is GAGVSQSPSNKVTEKGKDVELRCDPISGHTALYWYRQSLGQGLEFLIYFQGNSAPDKSGLPSDRFSAERTGGSVSTLTIQRTQQEDSAVYLCASTASGSRTDTQYFGPGTRLTVL.